This TCR beta chain was profiled in a study of glioma-infiltrating T cells. Using RNA template, CDR3s of TCR alpha and beta were amplified with iRepertoire arm-PCR. Tissue mRNA or PBMC total RNA, 100-400 ng, went into one-step reverse transcription and amplification. TCRdb reprocessed the multiplex PCR reads with MiXCR, giving one entry per CDR3 protein. The sample has some 85,000 distinct CDR3 sequences, about 23% seen once. Study results and caveats: Gliomas, especially low-grade, showed above-expected tissue-blood divergence; non-neoplastic patients showed below.

The sample holds many counts of this clonotype. Its antigen is undetermined. The CDR3 contains 14 residues. Per the germline V gene, CDR1 is LNHDA and CDR2 is SQIVND (reference sequence). Trimming removed 5 bases from V and 10 bases from J; junction bases left unmatched: 7. The rearrangement links TRBV19 to TRBJ1-6; 8 bases line up with TRBD1. The clonotype originates from a human donor with low-grade glioma or glioblastoma, undergoing nonglioma brain surgery, or in good health (not recorded which). Sequencing used glioma tissue, nonneoplastic brain tissue, or PBMCs (not recorded which). CDR3 nucleotide sequence: TGTGCCAGTAGTGACGGGACAGGCGGATCACCCCTCCACTTT. Amino acid sequence: CASSDGTGGSPLHF. The full variable domain, rest sourced from reference TRBV19 and TRBJ1-6, is DGGITQSPKYLFRKEGQNVTLSCEQNLNHDAMYWYRQDPGQGLRLIYYSQIVNDFQKGDIAEGYSVSREKKESFPLTVTSAQKNPTAFYLCASSDGTGGSPLHFGNGTRLTVT.